This T cell receptor (beta chain) appears in the sequencing data of a study of T cells in Graves' hyperthyroidism and ophthalmopathy. General study results and limits: Most clonotypes expanded in the thyroid (above 0.001) were also present in blood.

Researchers took RNA transcripts and amplified the TCR beta CDR3 regions from them. TCR CDR3 underwent first-round RT-PCR with the HTBI primer set. Using its own MiXCR run on the multiplex PCR reads, TCRdb lists one record per CDR3 protein. The table shows roughly 650,000 distinct CDR3 sequences, with more than 15% occurring only once. Germline CDR1 KGHSH, CDR2 LQKENI. V gave up 3 bases and J gave up 0 bases; unmatched junction bases: 8. This CDR3 contains 17 residues. Regarding this clonotype: Its antigen is still unknown.

The study excluded patients with uncontrolled infection, other autoimmune disease, pregnancy or lactation. Orbital computed tomography, thyroid ultrasound, serum thyroxine and TRAb, and clinical symptoms together informed the diagnoses. The chain is built from TRBV18 and TRBJ2-3, with 8 positions matching TRBD2. The sequenced material came from blood. This receptor was taken from a middle-aged woman with Graves' ophthalmopathy. The CDR3 is CASSPPGGRSSTDTQYF. In DNA form, the CDR3 reads TGTGCCAGCTCACCCCCGGGGGGGAGATCTAGCACAGATACGCAGTATTTT.